This T cell receptor (beta chain) is from a study of blood T cells in healthy people across ages. Concerning this clonotype itself: Antigen specificity is unknown.

A second about 7 to 12 cycle PCR used barcoded and J-beta primers. Each sample yielded at least 2.5 million CDR3-containing paired-end reads. MiXCR, run by TCRdb on the 5' RACE reads, gives a single entry per CDR3 protein. The repertoire holds about 1.6 million distinct CDR3 sequences, roughly 32% seen once, with over 9% in the top ten. The CDR3 is made up of 16 amino acids. Trimming at V came to 8 bases and at J to 4 bases, leaving 12 bases not matched to a gene. Germline loops: CDR1 SEHNR, CDR2 FQNEAQ (reference sequence). Overall study findings and caveats: Getting older went along with TCR beta diversity per million T cells dropping roughly linearly.

A minimum of 7 million PBMCs was isolated per sample. What was sequenced was blood. The chain has TRBV7-9 and TRBJ2-1; 9 bases fit TRBD2. The receptor comes from a woman in her 30s in good health. CDR3 coding DNA: TGTGCCAGCTCAAGGAGTAGCGGGGGCCCATACAATGAGCAGTTCTTC. This encodes CASSRSSGGPYNEQFF.